This TCR beta chain was retrieved from a study of blood T cells in healthy people across ages. The authors ran a second PCR of about 7 to 11 cycles using a sample-barcoded 5' primer and a J-beta primer mix. All cDNA molecules were each tagged by a template-switch adaptor with 12 random nucleotides. TCRdb re-called the 5' RACE reads with MiXCR, one entry per CDR3 protein. The sample lists around 1,500,000 distinct CDR3 sequences, roughly 40% occurring once. Study-wide results and caveats: The donors' CMV status was not determined, possibly confounding changes in expanded clonotypes. Roughly linearly, TCR beta diversity per million T cells fell as age increased.

This CDR3 spans 14 amino acids. V dropped 2 bases and J dropped 3 bases, with 10 bases sitting between them. The study recruited healthy Caucasian donors from Russia who were aged about 6 to 100. Comment on this clonotype: Its target is not known.

The sequenced sample was blood. The V gene is TRBV12-3 or TRBV12-4, the J gene TRBJ1-2; tentative D call: TRBD1 (5 bases). The TCR originated in a woman younger than 30 in good health. CDR3 bases: TGTGCCAGCAGTTTACGACAGTTAGACTATGGCTACACCTTC. Translation: CASSLRQLDYGYTF.